The present T cell receptor beta chain was sequenced within a study of blood T cell repertoires in COVID-19. Across the whole study: Acute-phase and convalescent COVID-19 samples originated in the United States, Italy and Spain.

Assignments of participants to cohorts depended upon their own reported clinical history. Donors in Cohort 3 who had recovered were those with two negative PCRs, healthcare professional clearance, or resolution of their symptoms. In the authors' methods: Reference gene primer amplification yielded estimated nucleated cell counts. Some clones are missing from TCRdb's copy, which holds only in-frame ones; the method was immunoSEQ multiplex PCR. V, J and clone size are those of that table, while D and trimming were read from the DNA. The table includes 350,000 to 450,000 clones, just under 90% detected once. Germline loops: CDR1 DFQATT, CDR2 SNEGSKA (reference sequence). The CDR3 length is 14 residues. The ends were cut back, 6 bases at V and 3 bases at J, with 16 bases in the middle.

The source material was PBMCs or T cells enriched from blood (not recorded which). The clonotype was recovered from a woman in her twenties or thirties who had recovered from COVID-19. The chain links TRBV20-1 to TRBJ2-3; D uncertain. The CDR3 is CSASPTAPTDTQYF. DNA for the CDR3: TGCAGTGCCAGTCCCACTGCCCCGACAGATACGCAGTATTTT.